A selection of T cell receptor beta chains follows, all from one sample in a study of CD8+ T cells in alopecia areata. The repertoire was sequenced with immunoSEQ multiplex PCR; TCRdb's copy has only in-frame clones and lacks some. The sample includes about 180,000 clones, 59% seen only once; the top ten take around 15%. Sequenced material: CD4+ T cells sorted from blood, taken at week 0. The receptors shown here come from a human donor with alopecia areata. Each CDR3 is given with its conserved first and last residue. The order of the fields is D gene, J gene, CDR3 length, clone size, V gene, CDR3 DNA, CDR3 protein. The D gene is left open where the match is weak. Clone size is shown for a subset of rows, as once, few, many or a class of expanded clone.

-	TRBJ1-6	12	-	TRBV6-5	TGTGCCAGCTCCCAGTGGGGGCCACCCCTCCACTTT	CASSQWGPPLHF
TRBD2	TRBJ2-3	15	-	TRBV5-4	TGTGCCAGCAGCTTGGCTAGCGGGGGGACAGATACGCAGTATTTT	CASSLASGGTDTQYF
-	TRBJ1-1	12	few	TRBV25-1	TGTGCCAGCATAGGGCCCCAACTTGAAGCTTTCTTT	CASIGPQLEAFF
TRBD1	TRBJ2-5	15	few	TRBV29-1	TGCAGCGCCCAACCGCGACAGGGGGGAGCGGAGACCCAGTACTTC	CSAQPRQGGAETQYF
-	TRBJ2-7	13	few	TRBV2	TGTGCCAGCAGTTCGGAGGTCTCCTACGAGCAGTACTTC	CASSSEVSYEQYF
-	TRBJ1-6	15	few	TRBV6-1	TGTGCCAGCAGTGAATGGGAGGGGTATAATTCACCCCTCCACTTT	CASSEWEGYNSPLHF
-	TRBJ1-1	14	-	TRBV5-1	TGCGCCAGCAGCCCTCAGGGCGGAAGCACTGAAGCTTTCTTT	CASSPQGGSTEAFF
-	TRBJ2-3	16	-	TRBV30	TGTGCCTGGAGCCGGATGCGGCTGGGGAGCACAGATACGCAGTATTTT	CAWSRMRLGSTDTQYF
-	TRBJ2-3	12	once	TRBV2	TGTGCCAGCTTTGGTGCGCCGGGTACGCAGTATTTT	CASFGAPGTQYF
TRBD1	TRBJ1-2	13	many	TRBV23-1	TGCGCCAGCAGGGGACAGGGAGGAATTGGCTACACCTTC	CASRGQGGIGYTF
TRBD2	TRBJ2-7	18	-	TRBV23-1	TGCGCCAGCAGTCAGGGGACTAGCGGGGGTTCCCTTCTGGACGAGCAGTACTTC	CASSQGTSGGSLLDEQYF
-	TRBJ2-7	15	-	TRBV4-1	TGCGCCAGCAGCCCCCGAGGGGGGGTTCTCTACGAGCAGTACTTC	CASSPRGGVLYEQYF
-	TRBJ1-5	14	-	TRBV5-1	TGCGCCAGCAGCCCGGACGGTCGCAATCAGCCCCAGCATTTT	CASSPDGRNQPQHF
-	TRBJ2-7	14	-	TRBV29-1	TGCAGCGTTGGGCCAGTGCTCCGAAGGGACGAGCAGTACTTC	CSVGPVLRRDEQYF
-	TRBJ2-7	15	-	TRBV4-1	TGCGCCAGCAGCCAAAAGTCCGGGAGTGCCCACGAGCAGTACTTC	CASSQKSGSAHEQYF
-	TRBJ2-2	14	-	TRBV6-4	TGTGCCAGCAAGCAAGGCAGGGAAACCGGGGAGCTGTTTTTT	CASKQGRETGELFF
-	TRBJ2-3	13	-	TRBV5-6	TGTGCCAGCAGCTTAGGTAGCACAGATACGCAGTATTTT	CASSLGSTDTQYF
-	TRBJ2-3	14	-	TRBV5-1	TGCGCCAGCAGCTTGAGGGCGAGCACAGATACGCAGTATTTT	CASSLRASTDTQYF
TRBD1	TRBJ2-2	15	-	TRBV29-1	TGCAGCGTTGCTCGGGGGACAGGGAACACCGGGGAGCTGTTTTTT	CSVARGTGNTGELFF
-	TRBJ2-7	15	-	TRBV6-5	TGTGCCAGCAGTTATCGAGGGTCACCCTTGCACGAGCAGTACTTC	CASSYRGSPLHEQYF
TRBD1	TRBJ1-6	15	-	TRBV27	TGTGCCAGCACCCAATATAAGGACAGGGCTTCACCCCTCCACTTT	CASTQYKDRASPLHF
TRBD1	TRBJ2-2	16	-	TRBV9	TGTGCCAGCAGCCGTCGAGGACAGGGGAGCACCGGGGAGCTGTTTTTT	CASSRRGQGSTGELFF
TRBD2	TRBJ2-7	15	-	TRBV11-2	TGTGCCAGCAGCTTAGATCGCGCTAGCGGATACGAGCAGTACTTC	CASSLDRASGYEQYF
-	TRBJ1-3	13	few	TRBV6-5	TGTGCCAGCAGGAGGGACCAAGGAAACACCATATATTTT	CASRRDQGNTIYF
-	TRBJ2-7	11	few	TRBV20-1	TGCAGTGCTAGCCCCTCAGGCGAGCAGTACTTC	CSASPSGEQYF
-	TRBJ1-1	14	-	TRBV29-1	TGCAGCGTTGGATCGAGGGAAGGGGGCACTGAAGCTTTCTTT	CSVGSREGGTEAFF
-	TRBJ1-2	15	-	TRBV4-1	TGCGCCAGCAGCCCCGGGGGACAATTGAACTATGGCTACACCTTC	CASSPGGQLNYGYTF
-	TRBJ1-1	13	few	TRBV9	TGTGCCAGCAGTCGAGGGGCGTTCGGTGAAGCTTTCTTT	CASSRGAFGEAFF
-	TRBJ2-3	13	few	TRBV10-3	TGTGCCATCACGGAAACCCACACAGATACGCAGTATTTT	CAITETHTDTQYF
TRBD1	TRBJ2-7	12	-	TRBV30	TGTGCCTGGAGCCTATCATCCGGGACAGAGTACTTC	CAWSLSSGTEYF
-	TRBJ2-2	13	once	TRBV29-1	TGCAGCAGGAGGAGGGAACGGGACGGGGAGCTGTTTTTT	CSRRRERDGELFF
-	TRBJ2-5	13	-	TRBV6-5	TGTGCCAGCGGGCGGCTAGGAGAGGAGACCCAGTACTTC	CASGRLGEETQYF
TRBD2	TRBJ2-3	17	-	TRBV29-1	TGCAGCGTCCAAGCGACTAGCGGTGACGCTAGCACAGATACGCAGTATTTT	CSVQATSGDASTDTQYF
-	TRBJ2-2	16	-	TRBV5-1	TGCGCCAGCAGCTTGGTCGGACAAGCGAACACCGGGGAGCTGTTTTTT	CASSLVGQANTGELFF
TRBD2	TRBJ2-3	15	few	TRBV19	TGTGCCAGTAGTACCCCGGGACTAGCTACAGATACGCAGTATTTT	CASSTPGLATDTQYF
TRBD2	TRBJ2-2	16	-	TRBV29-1	TGCAGCGTCCGGTCGGGGGGGCTAGGCAACACCGGGGAGCTGTTTTTT	CSVRSGGLGNTGELFF
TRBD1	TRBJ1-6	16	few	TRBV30	TGTGCCTGGACTACCGGGACAGAGGGATATAATTCACCCCTCCACTTT	CAWTTGTEGYNSPLHF
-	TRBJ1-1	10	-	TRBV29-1	TGCAGCGTTGTGTCGGTTGAAGCTTTCTTT	CSVVSVEAFF
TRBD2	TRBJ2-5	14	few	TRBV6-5	TGTGCCAGCAGTTCAAGCGGGGGTCGAGGGACCCAGTACTTC	CASSSSGGRGTQYF
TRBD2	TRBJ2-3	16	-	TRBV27	TGTGCCAGCAGTTCCACGGTCGGGGGGGACACAGATACGCAGTATTTT	CASSSTVGGDTDTQYF
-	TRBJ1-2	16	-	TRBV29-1	TGCAGCGTTGAATTAGGACTGAGCCGGGGTTTAGGTGGCTACACCTTC	CSVELGLSRGLGGYTF
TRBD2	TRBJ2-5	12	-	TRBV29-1	TGCAGCGTTGAAGCGGGGGGAGAGACCCAGTACTTC	CSVEAGGETQYF
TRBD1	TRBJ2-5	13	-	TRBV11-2	TGTGCCAGCAGCATAACAGGGGAAGAGACCCAGTACTTC	CASSITGEETQYF
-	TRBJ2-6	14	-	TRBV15	TGTGCCACCAGCAGAAGGTTGGGGGCCAACGTCCTGACTTTC	CATSRRLGANVLTF
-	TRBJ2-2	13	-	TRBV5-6	TGTGCCAGCAGCTTGGGCTACACCGGGGAGCTGTTTTTT	CASSLGYTGELFF
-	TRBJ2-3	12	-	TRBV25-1	TGTGCCAGCAGTGTATACACAGATACGCAGTATTTT	CASSVYTDTQYF
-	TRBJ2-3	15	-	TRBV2	TGTGCCAGCAGTGAAGCTGGGTCCCCGGGGGATACGCAGTATTTT	CASSEAGSPGDTQYF
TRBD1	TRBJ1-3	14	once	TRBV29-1	TGCAGCGCACGGACAGGGGGCTCTGGAAACACCATATATTTT	CSARTGGSGNTIYF
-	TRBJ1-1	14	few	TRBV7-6	TGTGCCAGCAGCCTCCGAGGGACGAACACTGAAGCTTTCTTT	CASSLRGTNTEAFF
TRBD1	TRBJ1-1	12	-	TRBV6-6	TGTGCCAGCAGACCTCAGGGGGGAGAAGCTTTCTTT	CASRPQGGEAFF
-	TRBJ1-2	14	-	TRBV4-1	TGCGCCAGCAGCCAAGATCATTTAGGGTTTGGCTACACCTTC	CASSQDHLGFGYTF
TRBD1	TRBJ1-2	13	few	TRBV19	TGTGCCAGTAGTCGGGACAGGGGTGGCGGCTACACCTTC	CASSRDRGGGYTF
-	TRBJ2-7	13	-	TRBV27	TGTGCCAGCAGTTTAGGGAGGACCTACGAGCAGTACTTC	CASSLGRTYEQYF